The clone carrying this T cell receptor (beta chain) was observed a handful of times. Its antigen is not known. This specimen belongs to a study of chemoradiotherapy in HPV16-positive cancers. Overall study findings and caveats: Better recurrence-free survival went with HPV-responsive T-cell expansion in HPV16-positive patients.

The CDR3 length is 14 residues. V lost 5 bases to trimming and J lost 2 bases; unmatched junction nucleotides: 5. The germline CDR1 and CDR2 sequences are SGHTA and FQGNSA. The table came from immunoSEQ multiplex PCR; TCRdb's copy has only in-frame clones and leaves some out. This sample has around 53,000 clones, with under 95% found just once. The starting material was blood, obtained from a patient who underwent chemoradiotherapy. The origin of this receptor is a human donor with HPV-associated anogenital cancer. The chain links TRBV7-2 to TRBJ2-7; 8 bases are shared with TRBD2. The CDR3 is CASSPISGTYEQYF. CDR3 nucleotides: TGTGCCAGCAGCCCTATTAGCGGGACCTACGAGCAGTACTTC.